The source of this T cell receptor beta chain is a study of T cell responses to AZD1222 COVID-19 vaccine. General observations from the study: Only after the peak T cell response were repertoires sampled. Most donors were white British, females outnumbered males, and clonal diversity was possibly underestimated. Among spike-specific TCRs, nearly half reportedly target unmutated variant regions.

J lost 2 bases, V lost 6 bases, and 7 bases had no gene match. Per the germline V gene, CDR1 is MDHEN and CDR2 is SYDVKM. The CDR3 has 14 amino acids. Notes on this clone: Its antigen is as yet unknown.

TCRdb keeps only in-frame clones here, not all; method: immunoSEQ multiplex PCR. The table includes 130,000 to 150,000 clones, 89% detected once. Sequencing used peripheral blood, obtained on day 0 of AZD1222 vaccination. The J gene is TRBJ2-7, the V gene TRBV28; 7 nucleotides align to TRBD1. This receptor was taken from an adult in good health. The CDR3 DNA sequence: TGTGCCAGCAGGGAGACAGGGCCTACCTACGAGCAGTACTTC. Translation gives CASRETGPTYEQYF.